Listed below are T cell receptor beta chains from one sample, sequenced in a study of blood T cell repertoires in COVID-19. Some clones are missing from TCRdb's copy, which holds only in-frame ones; the method was immunoSEQ multiplex PCR. This repertoire shows 150,000 to 200,000 clones, almost 80% found once; its top ten account for 15% to 20%. The sequenced sample consisted of PBMCs or T cells enriched from blood (not recorded which). The receptors come from a woman aged 50 to 65 who had recovered from COVID-19. The CDR3 runs from the conserved cysteine through the conserved F or W. D genes are given only for firm matches. Not every row has a clone size; where given, it reads once, few, many or a size class.

TRBJ2-7 | few | TRBD2 | TRBV7-9 | TGTGCCAGTGGTAGCGGGGCGACCTACGAGCAGTACTTC | CASGSGATYEQYF
TRBJ2-1 | . | TRBD1 | TRBV7-6 | TGTGCCAGCAGCCGCACCGGGACAGGGAGCTCCTACAATGAGCAGTTCTTC | CASSRTGTGSSYNEQFF
TRBJ2-1 | . | . | TRBV9 | TGTGCCAGCAGCACAGGGCGGCAGGGGTCCTACAATGAGCAGTTCTTC | CASSTGRQGSYNEQFF
TRBJ2-7 | . | . | TRBV6-5 | TGTGCCAGTCAGACTCGGCAGGGTTCCCACGAGCAGTACTTC | CASQTRQGSHEQYF
TRBJ2-2 | . | TRBD2 | TRBV30 | TGTGCCTGGAGTGGAGGACTAGCGGACACAAACACCGGGGAGCTGTTTTTT | CAWSGGLADTNTGELFF
TRBJ2-1 | . | . | TRBV3-1/TRBV3-2 | TGTGCCAGCAGCCAAGAGAATCAGAATAAGCAGTTCTTC | CASSQENQNKQFF
TRBJ2-3 | . | . | TRBV19 | TGTGCCAGTAGTCCTGGGGGGATCCTCACAGATACGCAGTATTTT | CASSPGGILTDTQYF
TRBJ1-2 | . | TRBD1 | TRBV10-3 | TGTGCCATCAGTGAGGCCGGGACAGGTGATGGCTACACCTTC | CAISEAGTGDGYTF
TRBJ2-7 | . | TRBD2 | TRBV7-8 | TGTGCCAGCAGCTTTCCCCGCGGACTAGGTCTTAAGTACGAGCAGTACTTC | CASSFPRGLGLKYEQYF
TRBJ1-5 | . | . | TRBV4-1 | TGCGCCAGCAGCCAAGAGACACGAAATCAGCCCCAGCATTTT | CASSQETRNQPQHF
TRBJ2-1 | . | TRBD1 | TRBV5-1 | TGCGCCAGCAGCTTGGCCGGGGGACAGGGTAGAGATGAGCAGTTCTTC | CASSLAGGQGRDEQFF
TRBJ1-4 | once | . | TRBV10-1 | TGCGCCAGCAGTTGTTTCAGACTTCAACTGTTTTTT | CASSCFRLQLFF
TRBJ2-7 | . | TRBD2 | TRBV6-5 | TGTGCCAGCAGTCGACTAGCGGGAGATTACGAGCAGTACTTC | CASSRLAGDYEQYF
TRBJ2-1 | . | TRBD1 | TRBV19 | TGTGCCAGTAGTATAGATCGGGCCGGGACAGGGAAATACAATGAGCAGTTCTTC | CASSIDRAGTGKYNEQFF
TRBJ2-7 | once | TRBD1 | TRBV28 | TGTGCCAGCAGTTTATGGAGCAGGCCAGGGGGTAACGGCGAGCAGTACTTC | CASSLWSRPGGNGEQYF
TRBJ2-1 | . | . | TRBV4-2 | TGTGCCAGCAGCCGAAACGGCGATACCGGGAGAACGCCTAGGAATGAGCAGTTCTTC | CASSRNGDTGRTPRNEQFF
TRBJ1-3 | . | . | TRBV6-5 | TGTGCCAGCAGTCCCAGGGGCCCCTCTGGAAACACCATATATTTT | CASSPRGPSGNTIYF
TRBJ2-1 | . | . | TRBV3-1/TRBV3-2 | TGTGCCAGCAGCCAAGATGGGCAGGGATTGTGGAATGAGCAGTTCTTC | CASSQDGQGLWNEQFF
TRBJ2-1 | . | TRBD2 | TRBV12-5 | TGTGCTAGTGCCACCCGGGGAGGGAACAATGAGCAGTTCTTC | CASATRGGNNEQFF
TRBJ2-1 | . | . | TRBV18 | TGTGCCAGCTCACCGCCACAGTTTGGGCCGCGGGGGCAGTTCTTC | CASSPPQFGPRGQFF
TRBJ2-1 | . | TRBD2 | TRBV6-2/TRBV6-3 | TGTGCCAGCAGTTACTATGCTAGCGGGAGCAATGAGCAGTTCTTC | CASSYYASGSNEQFF
TRBJ1-1 | . | TRBD1 | TRBV12-3/TRBV12-4 | TGTGCCAGCAGCCCACAGGGGTTCACTGAAGCTTTCTTT | CASSPQGFTEAFF
TRBJ2-1 | . | TRBD2 | TRBV11-3 | TGTGCCAGCAGCGCTGGGGCGGGAGTCGGTGAGCAGTTCTTC | CASSAGAGVGEQFF
TRBJ1-1 | . | TRBD1 | TRBV19 | TGTGCCAGTAGTCCAAGTCCCGGACAGGGGGGCACTGAAGCTTTCTTT | CASSPSPGQGGTEAFF
TRBJ1-1 | . | TRBD1 | TRBV12-3/TRBV12-4 | TGTGCCAGCAGTCAGGGGGCCGGCACTGAAGCTTTCTTT | CASSQGAGTEAFF
TRBJ1-3 | . | TRBD1 | TRBV5-5 | TGTGCCAGCAGCCCACAGGACAGGGGAGGAAACACCATATATTTT | CASSPQDRGGNTIYF
TRBJ2-1 | . | TRBD2 | TRBV7-6 | TGTGCCAGCAGCAGAGACGCGACTAGCGGGAGGCATGAGCAGTTCTTC | CASSRDATSGRHEQFF
TRBJ1-1 | . | . | TRBV3-1/TRBV3-2 | TGTGCCAGCAGCCAAGTACGGGACACTGAAGCTTTCTTT | CASSQVRDTEAFF
TRBJ2-5 | once | . | TRBV10-3 | TGTGCCATCAGCATCGGGATCTGGGAGACCCAGTACTTC | CAISIGIWETQYF
TRBJ1-1 | . | . | TRBV12-3/TRBV12-4 | TGTGCCAGCAGTTTTGAGCTTAACACTGAAGCTTTCTTT | CASSFELNTEAFF
TRBJ2-3 | . | TRBD2 | TRBV20-1 | TGCAGTGCTAGCAGAGCGGGGGAGCAGTATTTT | CSASRAGEQYF
TRBJ2-7 | . | TRBD2 | TRBV19 | TGTGCCAGTAGTAGGACTAGCGGGATGGGCGAGCAGTACTTC | CASSRTSGMGEQYF
TRBJ2-1 | . | . | TRBV4-1 | TGCGCCAGCAGCCAAGTTGACGGGAGTTGGGGTGAGCAGTTCTTC | CASSQVDGSWGEQFF
TRBJ2-5 | . | . | TRBV1 | TGCGGCGGGAGGGGGTACCAAGAGACCCAGTACTTC | CGGRGYQETQYF
TRBJ1-2 | . | TRBD1 | TRBV5-1 | TGCGCCAGCAGCTTGGTAGGGACAGGGGAGTTCCATGGCTACACCTTC | CASSLVGTGEFHGYTF
TRBJ2-7 | . | TRBD1 | TRBV19 | TGTGCCAGTAGTCGGACAGGGGGCTTCGAGCAGTACTTC | CASSRTGGFEQYF
TRBJ2-4 | . | TRBD1 | TRBV7-2 | TGTGCCAGCAGCCCGGACAGGGGGTTTGGCATTCAGTACTTC | CASSPDRGFGIQYF
TRBJ2-1 | . | TRBD1 | TRBV7-2 | TGTGCCAGCAGCCCACAGGGGCCGACCTACAATGAGCAGTTCTTC | CASSPQGPTYNEQFF
TRBJ1-2 | . | . | TRBV6-5 | TGTGCCAGCGCGACAGACTACTATGGCTACACCTTC | CASATDYYGYTF
TRBJ1-2 | few | . | TRBV7-2 | TGTGCCAGCAGCTTAAGTCCCTCCCCAGCTAACTATGGCTACACCTTC | CASSLSPSPANYGYTF